These 21 T cell receptor beta chains originate from one sample sequenced in a study of identical twins. TCRdb passed the 5' RACE reads through MiXCR, listing each CDR3 protein once. The sample contains hundreds of thousands of distinct CDR3 sequences, about 12% of which appear only once. The data were also submitted as part of a second study, on yellow fever vaccine responses in identical twins.

The specimen sequenced was PBMCs. These receptors came from a woman under 30 in good health.

The chain has TRBV24-1 and TRBJ2-5; D not resolved. The CDR3 loop spans 13 amino acids. V lost 7 bases, J lost 3 bases, and 11 bases lay in between. In germline, CDR1 is KGHDR, CDR2 SFDVKD. CDR3 protein: CATSRLDEETQYF. The CDR3 nucleotides read TGTGCCACCAGCCGGTTGGATGAAGAGACCCAGTACTTC.

This clonotype was counted a few times. The chain combines TRBV24-1 with TRBJ2-3; the D gene is possibly TRBD2 (6 bases). The CDR3 contains 14 residues. V was shortened by 3 bases and J by 4 bases, with 10 bases between the two germline ends. Germline loops: CDR1 KGHDR, CDR2 SFDVKD. CDR3 sequence: CATSDQLAPDTQYF. In DNA form, the CDR3 reads TGTGCCACCAGTGATCAACTAGCACCAGATACGCAGTATTTT.

This clonotype was counted only a few times. This chain links TRBV7-7 with TRBJ2-1; D is perhaps TRBD1 or TRBD2 (5 bases each). From germline, CDR1 is SSHAT and CDR2 FNYEAQ (reference sequence). This CDR3 has 16 residues. V shed 5 bases and J shed 8 bases, with 22 bases lying between them. The CDR3 nucleotides read TGTGCCAGCAGCGCCCCCGGGGCCAAAGGGTACCATGAGCAGTTCTTC. As protein: CASSAPGAKGYHEQFF.

This clonotype was picked up a small number of times. The rearrangement links TRBV5-4 to TRBJ2-7, with 11 bases identical to TRBD1. Unmatched junction bases numbered 2, after V lost 3 bases and J lost 0 bases. CDR3 size: 15 residues. Germline CDR1 is SGHNT and CDR2 is YYREEE (reference sequence). The CDR3 DNA sequence: TGTGCCAGCAGCTCCGGGACAGGGGGCTCCTACGAGCAGTACTTC. Its translation is CASSSGTGGSYEQYF.

The V and J genes are TRBV12-3 or TRBV12-4 and TRBJ2-1; 10 positions match TRBD2. This CDR3 spans 18 amino acids. V shed 11 bases, J shed 5 bases, and the junction held 21 bases outside the gene matches. The CDR3 sequence is CAFCLVPILAGGHNEQFF. The CDR3 DNA follows: TGTGCCTTCTGTTTAGTCCCTATCTTAGCGGGGGGCCACAATGAGCAGTTCTTC.

This clonotype was observed a handful of times. The chain links TRBV7-9 to TRBJ2-1; tentative D call: TRBD1 (5 bases). The germline V and J ends were trimmed by 3 bases and 3 bases, with 12 bases remaining between them. The CDR3 is 15 amino acids. CDR1 SEHNR and CDR2 FQNEAQ come from the germline V gene (reference sequence). CDR3 DNA: TGTGCCAGCAGCTTTCAGGGCACGCTCTACAATGAGCAGTTCTTC. Translating gives CASSFQGTLYNEQFF.

This clonotype was observed once. This chain uses TRBV5-6 with TRBJ2-1, with 8 bases identical to TRBD2. CDR3 size: 15 residues. Germline V lookup: CDR1 SGHDT, CDR2 YYEEEE. J gave up 0 bases and V 4 bases, and 3 bases lay outside the gene matches. This CDR3 reads CASSRGGNSYNEQFF. CDR3 sequence (DNA): TGTGCCAGCAGCCGGGGGGGCAACTCCTACAATGAGCAGTTCTTC.

The chain carries TRBV20-1 and TRBJ2-1, with 8 bases matching TRBD2. In germline, CDR1 is DFQATT, CDR2 SNEGSKA (reference sequence). CDR3 length: 15 amino acids. V lost 1 base to trimming and J lost 0 bases; unmatched junction nucleotides: 2. DNA for the CDR3: TGCAGTGCTAGAGTAGCGGGGAGCTCCTACAATGAGCAGTTCTTC. This codes for CSARVAGSSYNEQFF.

This rearrangement joins TRBV28 to TRBJ2-1; TRBD2 matches 9 bases. V lost 6 bases to trimming and J lost 0 bases; unmatched junction nucleotides: 6. CDR1 MDHEN and CDR2 SYDVKM come from the germline V gene. The CDR3 runs 16 residues. The CDR3 sequence is CASRWTSESSYNEQFF. CDR3 nucleotides: TGTGCCAGCAGGTGGACTAGCGAGAGCTCCTACAATGAGCAGTTCTTC.

The rearrangement joins TRBV7-9 to TRBJ2-6, with D perhaps TRBD1 (6 bases). Per germline, CDR1 SEHNR and CDR2 FQNEAQ (reference sequence). V was shortened by 6 bases and J by 1 base, with 13 bases between the two germline ends. This CDR3 is built from 16 residues. The chain's CDR3 is CASSPTGLSGANVLTF. CDR3 DNA: TGTGCCAGCAGTCCTACAGGGCTTTCTGGGGCCAACGTCCTGACTTTC.

This clonotype was recorded many times. V and J are TRBV12-3 or TRBV12-4 and TRBJ2-1, with D perhaps matching TRBD2 (6 bases). Trimming left V 6 bases short and J 4 bases short, with 10 bases between. The CDR3 covers 13 residues. CDR3 nucleotides: TGTGCCAGCAGGACGGGACTGTACAATGAGCAGTTCTTC. Translated, it gives CASRTGLYNEQFF.

This rearrangement joins TRBV27 to TRBJ2-3; D ambiguous. In germline, CDR1 is MNHEY, CDR2 SMNVEV (reference sequence). This CDR3 region has 13 residues. V was trimmed by 8 bases and J by 2 bases, leaving 11 bases between them. The CDR3 region is CASGDGFTDTQYF. CDR3 DNA: TGTGCCAGCGGTGACGGATTCACAGATACGCAGTATTTT.

This chain joins TRBV15 and TRBJ2-5; no clear D gene. Trimming removed 1 base at V and 2 bases at J, with 5 bases between. Germline V lookup: CDR1 LNHNV, CDR2 YYDKDF (reference sequence). The length of the CDR3 is 13 residues. CDR3 sequence reads: CATSRGKQETQYF. The CDR3 nucleotides are TGTGCCACCAGCAGAGGCAAACAAGAGACCCAGTACTTC. Combining the CDR3 with reference TRBV15 and TRBJ2-5 gives the whole variable domain DAMVIQNPRYQVTQFGKPVTLSCSQTLNHNVMYWYQQKSSQAPKLLFHYYDKDFNNEADTPDNFQSRRPNTSFCFLDIRSPGLGDTAMYLCATSRGKQETQYFGPGTRLLVL.

Ten or more counts support this clonotype. The rearrangement joins TRBV5-1 to TRBJ2-1, with D hard to call. The ends were cut back, 3 bases at V and 8 bases at J, with 9 bases in the middle. In germline, CDR1 is SGHRS, CDR2 YFSETQ. This CDR3 is 12 amino acids long. The CDR3 region has the DNA TGCGCCAGCAGCTCCTCCTGGGATGAGCAGTTCTTC. Amino acids: CASSSSWDEQFF. The entire variable domain, with the rest obtained from reference TRBV5-1 and TRBJ2-1, is as follows: KAGVTQTPRYLIKTRGQQVTLSCSPISGHRSVSWYQQTPGQGLQFLFEYFSETQRNKGNFPGRFSGRQFSNSRSEMNVSTLELGDSALYLCASSSSWDEQFFGPGTRLTVL.

This clonotype has a handful of counts. The chain joins TRBV24-1 to TRBJ2-2; D may be TRBD2 (6 bases). The CDR3 has 16 amino acids. Deletions cut 1 base from V and 4 bases from J, with 12 bases between. The germline CDR1 and CDR2 sequences are KGHDR and SFDVKD. The CDR3 bases are TGTGCCACCAGTGATTTAACGGGGGTTCTCACCGGGGAGCTGTTTTTT. Amino acid sequence: CATSDLTGVLTGELFF.

The table lists this clonotype with a few counts. CDR3 residues: CASSSPPGRQKGETQYF. The CDR3 nucleotides are TGTGCCAGCAGCTCACCCCCCGGGAGACAGAAAGGAGAGACCCAGTACTTC. This chain links TRBV11-2 with TRBJ2-5, with D possibly TRBD2 on 6 matching bases. Germline V gene lookup returns CDR1 SGHAT and CDR2 FQNNGV. Trimming pared 4 bases from V and 4 bases from J, leaving 22 bases between. The length of the CDR3 is 17 residues.

The chain uses TRBV12-3 or TRBV12-4 and TRBJ2-1, with TRBD1 identical over 10 bases. The length of the CDR3 is 14 residues. The J segment lost 7 bases and the V segment lost 5 bases, leaving 5 bases of the junction unmatched. CDR3 protein: CASSRQGARNEQFF. The CDR3, as DNA: TGTGCCAGCAGTCGACAGGGGGCGCGGAATGAGCAGTTCTTC.

This clonotype was detected a few times. The chain is built from TRBV2 and TRBJ2-1; D is undetermined. V shed 8 bases and J shed 0 bases, with 11 bases lying between them. This CDR3 has 14 residues. CDR1 SNHLY and CDR2 FYNNEI come from the germline V gene. CDR3 in amino acids: CASAQMSSYNEQFF. The CDR3 region has the DNA TGTGCCAGCGCCCAGATGAGCTCCTACAATGAGCAGTTCTTC.

Remarks on this clonotype: At one end the junction does not follow the germline gene, possibly because of a read error. The V and J genes are TRBV12-3 or TRBV12-4 and TRBJ2-5; TRBD2 matches at 9 bases. This CDR3 is 19 amino acids long. As DNA, the CDR3 is TGTGCCTGCAGTTTAGCACCGGAATTAGCGGGAGCAGCCCAAGAGACCCAGTACTTC. This sequence encodes CACSLAPELAGAAQETQYF.

The CDR3, as DNA: TGTGCCAGCAGCCAAGGGACAGGCGGAGACGAGCAGTACTTC. It is translated as CASSQGTGGDEQYF. The chain joins TRBV4-2 to TRBJ2-7, with TRBD1 identical over 7 bases. CDR1 is LGHNA, CDR2 YNFKEQ, per germline. Trimming cost V 1 base and J 5 bases; bases outside gene matches: 5. The CDR3 consists of 14 residues.

The J gene is TRBJ1-5, the V gene TRBV6-1; no definite D call. The CDR3 runs 14 residues. Germline V lookup: CDR1 MNHNS, CDR2 SASEGT. CDR3 protein: CAVGGLGGNQPQHF. The CDR3 nucleotides are TGTGCTGTGGGAGGACTTGGGGGCAATCAGCCCCAGCATTTT.